This entry describes one T cell receptor (beta chain). Its antigen remains unidentified. No much larger clonotype is one base removed from it; base qualities were not supplied. The sample comes from a study of blood T cell repertoires in COVID-19 (TCRdb year 2020). Looking at the study overall: Samples covering the acute and convalescent phases of COVID-19 were provided by collaborators in the United States, Italy and Spain. HLA class I and class II types, where available, came from metadata supplied by the sample provider rather than from assay-based typing. Nearly every sample came with metadata listing a de-identified subject ID, COVID-19 status, age in years and sex. The samples were drawn from two sources: the first 160 participants of the ongoing ImmuneRACE study, and 1,254 subjects contributed by 6 global collaborators. The repertoires were made available in a free public database intended to serve as a resource for research on the immune response to SARS-CoV-2. The prospective study material was composed of cDNA or gDNA derived from T cells, B-cell-depleted T cells, or PBMCs. Subjects who had been exposed to COVID-19, were actively infected with it, or had recovered from it provided the deeply sampled blood TCRbeta repertoires that made up the dataset. General findings and caveats noted by the study authors: The amount of clinical and demographic metadata varied by source and participant and was provided uncurated.

V is reduced by 5 bases and J by 10 bases, leaving a spacing of 18 bases between them. The CDR3 numbers 14 residues from cysteine through phenylalanine. CDR3 DNA only is kept here, 42 bases in frame from base 1. The germline V gene specifies SGHAT as CDR1 and FQNNGV as CDR2. At one collaborating source in Seattle, patients were enrolled during active infection and were followed longitudinally through the course of disease. Whole blood was collected in K2EDTA tubes by collaborating institutions according to the institutions' own protocols. For TCRbeta analysis, collaborators shipped samples as frozen whole blood, isolated PBMCs, or DNA extracted from either of those sample types. TCRbeta CDR3 regions were amplified from genomic DNA using the immunoSEQ Assay, a bias-controlled multiplex PCR. As for the original processing: The number of nucleated cells in each sample was estimated by amplification of reference gene primers within the assay. To quantify the absolute abundance of each unique TCRbeta CDR3 rearrangement, sequence reads were collapsed and filtered. For each sample, productive Simpson clonality was calculated by taking the square root of Simpson's diversity index across productive rearrangements. Entries here come from immuneACCESS through TCRdb and include only in-frame sequences with V and J called. Some clones fail to appear in such tables; in the studies checked, an unresolved V gene covers under half of the shortfall, and the cause of the remainder is unknown. V and J calls and clone size are given by that table; D and trimming were obtained from the DNA. Here the sample has a few hundred thousand clones; 75% to 90% occur a single time. The ten largest clones capture about 7.1% of the sample.

The TCR was taken from an older woman with COVID-19, enrolled during active disease. Sample: peripheral blood. The rearranged segments are TRBV11-2 and TRBJ2-1, with a weak D call of TRBD1 (5 bases match). The CDR3 sequence is CASSEVALKGEQFF. DNA sequence: TGTGCCAGCAGCGAAGTGGCCTTAAAGGGGGAGCAGTTCTTC.